This T cell receptor beta chain was documented in a study of blood T cells in healthy people across ages (dated by TCRdb to 2013 to 2016). A note on the overall study: In model experiments, template switching captured about one uniquely barcoded TCR beta cDNA molecule for every two T cells. Two additional independent replicas of 1 million unique cDNA reads from the same blood draw were analyzed for two donors (one aged 18 to 30 and one aged 80 or older). Using deep sequencing normalized with unique cDNA molecular identifiers, the study measured how TCR beta repertoire diversity changes with age. Four age groups were formed from the donors: young (average roughly 15 years), middle-aged (around 39), aged (over 55) and long-lived (about 75). Donors of different ages were randomly distributed across sequencing lanes to avoid experimental bias.

The CDR3 runs 12 amino acids, cysteine and phenylalanine included. Just the 36-base CDR3 DNA is kept, in frame starting at base 1. The germline V gene encodes CDR1 SQVTM and CDR2 ANQGSEA. The junction carries 10 bases between V and J, which are trimmed by 6 bases and 4 bases respectively. The investigation overall reported the following: Since profiling was done on bulk unsorted PBMCs, naive and antigen-experienced compartments could not be conclusively compared. Observed TCR beta diversity correlated strongly with the percentage of naive T cells measured by flow cytometry. Donor CMV infection status was unknown, potentially confounding age-related changes in expanded clonotypes. Estimates of total diversity based on one million sequenced T cells were regarded as lower bounds and as underestimates. Observed TCR beta diversity per million T cells fell roughly linearly with age, and a significant reduction was already apparent by age roughly 40. Compared with the aged group, more naive CD4+ T cells, fewer expanded clones and increased TCR diversity were shown by the long-lived group, suggesting age selection.

A remark on this clonotype: There is no known antigen for this receptor. No base-level quality is on record; no much larger clone is a single base apart.

Library preparation employed 5' RACE. The sample was run on an Illumina HiSeq 2500. A second PCR of roughly 7 to 12 cycles was run with a J-beta primer mix and a sample-barcoded 5' primer. Each TCR beta cDNA molecule received a unique molecular identifier from a template-switch 5' adaptor carrying 12 random nucleotides. Each sample yielded at least 2.5 million CDR3-containing paired-end reads. All of the RNA was converted into first-strand cDNA using the Mint cDNA synthesis kit, with a TRBC-specific oligonucleotide serving as the primer. Following uracil-DNA glycosylase treatment, a first 18-cycle PCR with universal primers M1SS and BC2_uni_R was performed on all cDNA. The original methods were these. For normalization, 1 million high-quality reads were randomly selected from each sample, with every read carrying a distinct molecular identifier. Instead of being binned into consensus sequences, reads with shared molecular identifiers were discarded. MiTCR, set to a Q25 quality threshold and the strictest error-elimination algorithm, was used for CDR3 identification, clonotype clustering and error correction. A nonparametric unseen species model using Euler transformation provided a lower-bound estimate of total TCR beta diversity. TCRdb trimmed public reads at Q25 via fastp, called clones via MiXCR and kept in-frame beta chains. Identical CDR3 protein sequences are pooled into one entry, listed with their most common genes and DNA. TCRdb, rather than the study authors, made the V and J calls. Recorded for this sample are about 630,000 distinct CDR3 sequences; approximately 21% of them occurred a single time. The ten largest clones represent 3.5% to 4% of the sample.

Donors were a few dozen systemically healthy Caucasian individuals from Russia aged 6 to 90 years. Each donor gave approximately 9.3 milliliters of peripheral blood, collected into EDTA-treated Vacutainer tubes. Ficoll-Paque density-gradient centrifugation was used to isolate PBMCs, with at least 7 million per sample. Trizol reagent was used to extract total RNA from PBMCs, with at least 6 micrograms per sample. The percentages of naive CD45RAhigh/CD27high T cells were determined by flow cytometry on a PBMC aliquot from every donor. This TCR was sampled from an older man in good health. The rearranged chain carries TRBV29-1 and TRBJ2-1; possibly the D gene is TRBD1, per 5 matching bases. Input material: blood. The CDR3 loop reads CSVADRYNEQFF. Here is the DNA: TGCAGCGTAGCCGACAGATACAATGAGCAGTTCTTC.